A single sample is the source of the 10 T cell receptor beta chains below, sequenced in a study of T cells in Graves' hyperthyroidism and ophthalmopathy (dated by TCRdb to between 2018 and 2021). Library construction relied on multiplex PCR. The instrument given in TCRdb is Illumina HiSeq 2000. The TCR beta CDR3 regions were amplified from RNA transcripts. For the first round of RT-PCR on the TCR CDR3, the HTBI primer set was used together with the Qiagen OneStep RT-PCR kit. TCRdb cleaned the public reads at Q25 with fastp, built clones with MiXCR and kept in-frame beta chains. Each CDR3 protein appears once, grouped with its most common genes and DNA. The sample data list more than 500,000 distinct CDR3 sequences, and about 15% of these were observed just once. Approximately 4.2% of the sample rests with the top ten. The specimen sequenced was blood. All receptors derive from a middle-aged woman with Graves' ophthalmopathy.

This clonotype was seen ten or more times. This rearrangement joins TRBV11-2 to TRBJ2-5; 10 bases map to TRBD1. CDR3 length: 20 amino acids. V lost 4 bases and J lost 2; bases outside the gene matches: 19. The V gene's germline CDR1 is SGHAT and CDR2 FQNNGV. The CDR3: CASSSGPYGTGVAAQETQYF. The CDR3 coding sequence is TGTGCCAGCAGCTCTGGCCCGTACGGGACAGGGGTAGCGGCACAAGAGACCCAGTACTTC.

This clonotype has a count of ten or more. The chain combines TRBV5-1 with TRBJ2-7, with TRBD1 identical over 8 bases. The CDR3 covers 14 residues. Germline CDR1 SGHRS, CDR2 YFSETQ. V shed 3 bases, J shed 4 bases, and the junction held 6 bases outside the gene matches. In DNA, the CDR3 is TGCGCCAGCAGCTCGGGACAGGAGTTGTACGAGCAGTACTTC. The encoded protein is CASSSGQELYEQYF.

This clonotype was detected many times. The CDR3 here is CSAEGQGPPYEQYF. CDR3 nucleotides: TGCAGTGCCGAAGGACAGGGCCCCCCTTACGAGCAGTACTTC. The rearrangement joins TRBV20-1 to TRBJ2-7; TRBD1 matches 8 bases. The germline gives CDR1 DFQATT, CDR2 SNEGSKA (reference sequence). The CDR3 spans 14 residues. Losses at the gene ends were 6 bases for V and 4 bases for J; bases not matched to a gene: 11.

This clonotype was recorded at least ten times. The rearrangement uses TRBV27 and TRBJ1-5, with unresolved D. The ends were cut back, 1 base at V and 7 bases at J, with 14 bases in the middle. CDR3 length: 15 amino acids. Germline-derived CDR1 and CDR2 are MNHEY and SMNVEV (reference sequence). This CDR3 reads CASSLLAGGYQPQHF. The CDR3 DNA reads TGTGCCAGCAGTTTATTGGCGGGAGGGTACCAGCCCCAGCATTTT.

This clonotype has a count of ten or more. This rearrangement joins TRBV7-2 to TRBJ1-2; D may be TRBD1 (5 bases). V lost 3 bases and J 4 bases, leaving 15 bases between the germline ends. The germline V gene encodes CDR1 SGHTA and CDR2 FQGNSA. The CDR3 is 15 amino acids. The CDR3 coding sequence is TGTGCCAGCAGCTTCACAGGTATTCCCATCTATGGCTACACCTTC. Residues: CASSFTGIPIYGYTF.

This clonotype has just a few counts. The J gene is TRBJ2-2, the V gene TRBV4-3, with D possibly matching TRBD1 (6 bases). The CDR3 has 15 residues. Germline lookup yields CDR1 LGHNA and CDR2 YSLEER. Deletions cut 4 bases from V and 4 bases from J, with 13 bases between. CDR3 in amino acids: CASSPRDTFTGELFF. The CDR3 nucleotides are TGCGCCAGCAGCCCCCGGGACACTTTCACCGGGGAGCTGTTTTTT.

The sample holds many counts of this clonotype. The J gene is TRBJ1-2, the V gene TRBV10-3; no clear D. CDR3 length: 13 residues. CDR1 and CDR2 from the germline V gene are ENHRY and SYGVKD. V was pared by 7 bases and J by 0 bases, with 9 bases between. CDR3: CAITAGSNYGYTF. The CDR3 region has the DNA TGTGCCATCACCGCGGGTTCTAACTATGGCTACACCTTC.

This clonotype appeared a few times. The chain has TRBV11-2 and TRBJ2-2; 8 bases line up with TRBD1. Germline assignment: CDR1 SGHAT and CDR2 FQNNGV. V trimming: 5 bases; J trimming: 1 base; junction bases outside the gene matches: 6. This CDR3 has 16 amino acids. DNA of the CDR3: TGTGCCAGCAGCCGCCGGACAGGGAGGAACACCGGGGAGCTGTTTTTT. Its protein is CASSRRTGRNTGELFF.

The sample holds many counts of this clonotype. The chain recombines TRBV7-9 with TRBJ2-4; 10 bases fit TRBD1. The germline CDR1 and CDR2 sequences are SEHNR and FQNEAQ (reference sequence). This CDR3 is built from 15 residues. The junction had 9 bases not matched to a gene; V was cut back by 5 bases and J by 8 bases. CDR3 amino acids: CASSHTGTGEDIQYF. In DNA form, the CDR3 reads TGTGCCAGCAGCCACACCGGGACAGGGGAAGACATTCAGTACTTC.

The chain is built from TRBV11-3 and TRBJ2-2; possible D gene TRBD2, 5 bases. The ends were cut back, 5 bases at V and 5 bases at J, with 12 bases in the middle. The CDR3 is made up of 14 amino acids. Per the germline V gene, CDR1 is SGHNT and CDR2 is YENEEA. CDR3: CASSPGMGTGELFF. In DNA, the CDR3 is TGTGCCAGCAGCCCGGGGATGGGGACCGGGGAGCTGTTTTTT.